The 21 T cell receptor beta chains below were found in one sample sequenced in a study of early T cells in non-severe SARS-CoV-2 infection. Via MiXCR, TCRdb re-called the 5' RACE reads, giving one row per CDR3 protein. The repertoire consists of over 60,000 distinct CDR3 sequences, with about 9.5% occurring once and the leading ten covering 7.6%. Sequencing was performed on whole blood, taken at baseline. These receptors all stem from an adult who was a healthcare worker with PCR-confirmed SARS-CoV-2 infection or an uninfected control (not recorded which).

This clonotype came up many times. The chain combines TRBV24-1 with TRBJ2-3; D is undetermined. This CDR3 spans 15 amino acids. Trimming left V 0 bases short and J 0 bases short, with 6 bases between. The germline CDR1 and CDR2 sequences are KGHDR and SFDVKD. The DNA for the CDR3 is TGTGCCACCAGTGATTTGGGGGAAAGCACAGATACGCAGTATTTT. Its translation is CATSDLGESTDTQYF.

A few counts support this clonotype. This chain's CDR3 is CASSIDLYGYGYTF. Written as DNA, the CDR3 is TGTGCCAGTAGTATAGATCTTTACGGCTATGGCTACACCTTC. This sequence joins TRBV19 and TRBJ1-2; D is unclear. Germline CDR1 is LNHDA and CDR2 is SQIVND (reference sequence). The V end lost 0 bases, the J end lost 4 bases, and 9 bases lay between the germline ends. The CDR3 loop spans 14 amino acids.

In regard to this clonotype: A much larger clone lies a single base off, so this may be a read error. The conserved phenylalanine or tryptophan normally closing the CDR3 is absent here, so this likely arose from a read error. This chain connects TRBV9 to TRBJ1-1, with D perhaps matching TRBD1 (5 bases). Trimming left V 4 bases short and J 6 bases short, with 10 bases between. The CDR3 runs 12 residues. CDR1 is SGDLS, CDR2 YYNGEE, per germline. The CDR3 DNA reads TGTGCCAGCAGCTCGTGGGGGGCTGAAGCTTTCTCT. This codes for CASSSWGAEAFS.

This clonotype was recorded a few times. CDR3 residues: CASSSGQTDLYSPLHF. The DNA for the CDR3 is TGTGCCAGCAGCTCGGGACAGACAGACTTGTATTCACCCCTCCACTTT. The chain employs TRBV7-2 and TRBJ1-6, with 7 nucleotides matching TRBD1. The germline CDR1 and CDR2 sequences are SGHTA and FQGNSA. The CDR3 spans 16 residues. J gave up 8 bases and V 4 bases, and 11 bases lay outside the gene matches.

This clonotype turned up a few times. This chain uses TRBV30 with TRBJ2-1; 14 bases align to TRBD2. The germline V gene has CDR1 GTSNPN and CDR2 SVGIG (reference sequence). Unmatched junction bases numbered 11, after V lost 2 bases and J lost 5 bases. The CDR3 is 18 amino acids. Here the CDR3 DNA reads TGTGCCTGGAGTTCAACCGGGACTAGCGGGGGTCCTCACAATGAGCAGTTCTTC. Its protein is CAWSSTGTSGGPHNEQFF.

This clonotype showed up just a few times. The chain couples TRBV5-1 to TRBJ2-7; D possibly corresponds to TRBD1 (6 bases). Per the germline V gene, CDR1 is SGHRS and CDR2 is YFSETQ. The CDR3 consists of 13 residues. V was shortened by 5 bases and J by 7 bases, with 16 bases between the two germline ends. The CDR3: CASSTAERGEQYF. CDR3 coding DNA: TGCGCCAGCAGTACGGCGGAAAGGGGGGAGCAGTACTTC.

This clonotype was found many times. The rearrangement joins TRBV24-1 to TRBJ2-3; D may be TRBD1 (5 bases). V shed 0 bases and J shed 2 bases, with 11 bases lying between them. CDR3 length equals 16 residues. CDR1 is KGHDR, CDR2 SFDVKD, per germline. In DNA form, the CDR3 reads TGTGCCACCAGTGATTTGTACCAGGGCACCACAGATACGCAGTATTTT. Residues: CATSDLYQGTTDTQYF.

The chain employs TRBV4-3 and TRBJ1-2, with D perhaps TRBD1 (6 bases). The germline V gene has CDR1 LGHNA and CDR2 YSLEER. The ends were cut back, 0 bases at V and 4 bases at J, with 12 bases in the middle. CDR3 length: 15 residues. The CDR3 bases are TGCGCCAGCAGCCAAGATTCGGGACAAATCTATGGCTACACCTTC. It translates to CASSQDSGQIYGYTF.

V usage is TRBV4-2 and J usage is TRBJ1-4; no firm D call. Per germline, CDR1 LGHNA and CDR2 YNFKEQ. The CDR3 has 16 residues. Trimming took 0 bases from V and 3 from J, leaving 11 bases between them. The CDR3 reads CASSQDGAGSNEKLFF. CDR3 DNA: TGTGCCAGCAGCCAAGACGGAGCCGGATCTAATGAAAAACTGTTTTTT.

The chain joins TRBV14 to TRBJ2-7; TRBD1 matches 12 bases. V lost 1 base and J lost 4; bases outside the gene matches: 8. Germline V CDR1 and CDR2: SGHDN, FVKESK. The CDR3 is made up of 17 amino acids. Here the CDR3 reads CASSQVYLGQGAYEQYF. CDR3 DNA: TGTGCCAGCAGCCAAGTTTATTTGGGACAGGGGGCTTACGAGCAGTACTTC.

The table lists this clonotype with many counts. The chain couples TRBV5-1 to TRBJ2-3; TRBD1 matches at 10 bases. This CDR3 spans 19 amino acids. CDR1 SGHRS and CDR2 YFSETQ come from the germline V gene. V lost 1 base to trimming and J lost 1 base; unmatched junction nucleotides: 12. This CDR3 is CASSLRGDRGRHGTDTQYF. The CDR3 DNA reads TGCGCCAGCAGCTTGCGCGGGGACAGGGGACGCCACGGCACAGATACGCAGTATTTT.

The sample holds a few counts of this clonotype. This rearrangement joins TRBV5-4 to TRBJ2-5; 9 nucleotides line up with TRBD1. Germline V gene lookup returns CDR1 SGHNT and CDR2 YYREEE (reference sequence). The CDR3 covers 14 residues. V lost 4 bases and J lost 3; bases outside the gene matches: 4. The CDR3 sequence: CASSADRGEETQYF. For the CDR3, the DNA is TGTGCCAGCAGCGCCGACAGGGGGGAAGAGACCCAGTACTTC.

The V gene is TRBV21-1, the J gene TRBJ2-3; the DNA was not compared with TRBD1, the D call given in the table. TRBV21-1 is deemed a pseudogene. The CDR3 contains 14 residues. The CDR3 sequence: CASSQQGRGDTQYF. CDR3 DNA: TGTGCCAGCAGCCAACAGGGTCGTGGAGATACGCAGTATTTT.

This clonotype showed up just a few times. V gene TRBV9 combines with J gene TRBJ2-5, with D perhaps TRBD1 or TRBD2 (6 bases each). The CDR3 sequence is 14 residues long. V was pared by 4 bases and J by 3 bases, with 13 bases between. CDR1 is SGDLS and CDR2 is YYNGEE in the germline V gene. The CDR3 bases are TGTGCCAGCAGCTCCTCGAGGGGGGAAGAGACCCAGTACTTC. The encoded protein is CASSSSRGEETQYF.

The chain carries TRBV10-2 and TRBJ1-1; TRBD1 agrees at 9 bases. V trimming: 8 bases; J trimming: 0 bases; junction bases outside the gene matches: 7. From germline, CDR1 is WSHSY and CDR2 SAAADI. CDR3 size: 15 residues. Here the CDR3 DNA reads TGCGCCAGCTTCGGGACAGGGAGCATGAACACTGAAGCTTTCTTT. Translating it yields CASFGTGSMNTEAFF.

This clonotype was seen a few times. This chain links TRBV7-9 with TRBJ2-1, with a possible D match to TRBD2 (5 bases). Germline V gives CDR1 SEHNR, CDR2 FQNEAQ (reference sequence). Trimming shortened V by 5 bases and J by 5 bases, and 13 bases separated the two germline ends. The CDR3 sequence is 14 residues long. The CDR3: CASSEGIRNNEQFF. In DNA, the CDR3 is TGTGCCAGCAGCGAGGGAATCCGGAACAATGAGCAGTTCTTC.

This clonotype was detected ten times or more. The chain joins TRBV4-3 to TRBJ1-4, with TRBD1 matching over 8 bases. Germline values: CDR1 LGHNA, CDR2 YSLEER. J gave up 4 bases and V 0 bases, and 7 bases lay outside the gene matches. This CDR3 region has 17 residues. The CDR3 coding sequence is TGCGCCAGCAGCCAAGACTCAACCGGACAGGGTAATGAAAAACTGTTTTTT. It encodes CASSQDSTGQGNEKLFF.

The rearrangement joins TRBV5-1 to TRBJ1-5; the D gene is possibly TRBD1 (6 bases). The CDR3 has 13 amino acids. The V end was cut by 4 bases, the J end by 3 bases, with 8 bases between. Per the germline V gene, CDR1 is SGHRS and CDR2 is YFSETQ. The CDR3 coding sequence is TGCGCCAGCAGCCAGGGGTACAATCAGCCCCAGCATTTT. It encodes CASSQGYNQPQHF.

Many counts were recorded for this clonotype. The gene calls are TRBV7-9 and TRBJ2-7; a weak D match, TRBD2 (5 bases). V was cut by 7 bases and J by 6 bases, with 16 bases left in between. Germline V gene data show CDR1 as SEHNR and CDR2 as FQNEAQ (reference sequence). The CDR3 loop spans 13 amino acids. CDR3 in amino acids: CASTSPPRGEQYF. In DNA form, the CDR3 reads TGTGCCAGCACCTCCCCACCCCGGGGCGAGCAGTACTTC.

This clonotype has a count of ten or more. The chain has TRBV5-1 and TRBJ1-1, with D uncertain. V lost 5 bases and J 1 base, leaving 9 bases between the germline ends. Germline V lookup: CDR1 SGHRS, CDR2 YFSETQ. CDR3 length: 13 residues. The CDR3 nucleotides are TGCGCCAGCAGGGAGCTTTCGAACACTGAAGCTTTCTTT. Its translation: CASRELSNTEAFF.

This rearrangement joins TRBV7-2 to TRBJ2-3; TRBD2 agrees at 7 bases. Germline CDR1 is SGHTA and CDR2 is FQGNSA. CDR3 length: 15 residues. The junction had 5 bases not matched to a gene; V was cut back by 2 bases and J by 3 bases. The CDR3 DNA sequence: TGTGCCAGCAGCTTATCAGGACTAGGTACAGATACGCAGTATTTT. This codes for CASSLSGLGTDTQYF.